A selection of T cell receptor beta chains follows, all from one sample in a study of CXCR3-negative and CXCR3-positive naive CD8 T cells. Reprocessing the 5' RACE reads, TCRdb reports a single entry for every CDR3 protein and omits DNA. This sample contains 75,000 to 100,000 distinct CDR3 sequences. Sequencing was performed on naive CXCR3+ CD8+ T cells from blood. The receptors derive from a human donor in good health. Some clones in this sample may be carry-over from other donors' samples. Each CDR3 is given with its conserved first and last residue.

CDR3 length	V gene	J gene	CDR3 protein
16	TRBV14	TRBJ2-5	CASSQDVLGLQETQYF
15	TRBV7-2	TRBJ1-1	CASSPPRDLNTEAFF
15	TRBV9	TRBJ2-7	CASSVAGQGSYEQYF
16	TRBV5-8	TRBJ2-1	CASSLFAGGLYNEQFF
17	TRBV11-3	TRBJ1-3	CASSHLYPDTSGNTIYF
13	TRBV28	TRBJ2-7	CASSLASGGWQYF
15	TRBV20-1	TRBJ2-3	CSARVQREGIDTQYF
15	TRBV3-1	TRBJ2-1	CASSQGARPYNEQFF
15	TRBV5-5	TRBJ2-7	CASSLVASVYGEQYF
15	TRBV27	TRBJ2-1	CASSPGQGVYNEQFF
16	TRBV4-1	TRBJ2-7	CASSQDRGTFRYEQYF
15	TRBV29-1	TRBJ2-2	CSVARQGLNTGELFF
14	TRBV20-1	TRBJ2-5	CSARPDLGPETQYF
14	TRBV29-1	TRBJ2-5	CSVQDRGVQETQNF
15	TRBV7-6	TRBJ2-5	CASSLVVLPEETQYF
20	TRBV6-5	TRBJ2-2	CASSYPPGQGAGRGIGELFF
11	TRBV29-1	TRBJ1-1	CSVGAGAEAFF
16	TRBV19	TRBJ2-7	CASSGLAGPIAYEQYF
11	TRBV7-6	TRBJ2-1	CASSLALEQFF
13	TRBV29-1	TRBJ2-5	CSVDSRNQETQYF
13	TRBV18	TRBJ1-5	CASHGADNQPQHF
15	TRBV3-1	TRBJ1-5	CASSPNRGYYQPQHF
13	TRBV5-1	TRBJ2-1	CASSSQVYNEQFF
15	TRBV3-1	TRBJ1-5	CASSQDWGGGQPQHF
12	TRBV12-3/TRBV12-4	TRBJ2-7	CASSYTSYEQYF
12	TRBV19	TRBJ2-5	CASSDRVETQYF
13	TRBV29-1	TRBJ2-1	CSVLAGGGNEQFF
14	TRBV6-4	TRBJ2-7	CASILGLVSYEQYF
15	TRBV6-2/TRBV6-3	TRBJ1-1	CASRRPTSMNTEAFF
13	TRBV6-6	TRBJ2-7	CASSYPTPYEQYF
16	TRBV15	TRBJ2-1	CATSRDPLSSYNEQFF
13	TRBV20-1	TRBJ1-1	CSASHIGGAEAFF
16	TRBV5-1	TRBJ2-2	CASLRTSGEYTGELFF
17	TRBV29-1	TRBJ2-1	CSVDLPYRGLFYNEQFF
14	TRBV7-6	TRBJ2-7	CASSDGILSYEQYF
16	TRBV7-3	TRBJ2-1	CASSLEGSGPYNEQFF
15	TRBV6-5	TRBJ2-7	CASSYSLDHSYEQYF
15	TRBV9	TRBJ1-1	CASSPIYRGNTEAFF
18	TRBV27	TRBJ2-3	CASSGLASGGLGTDTQYF
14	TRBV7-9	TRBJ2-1	CASSSYDEGPEQFF
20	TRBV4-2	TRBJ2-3	CASSQDLRTSGVISTDTQYF
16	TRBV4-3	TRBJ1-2	CASSQDVLPGNYGYTF
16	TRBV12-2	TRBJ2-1	CASRPFGGGPRNEQFF
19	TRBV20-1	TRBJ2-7	CSARDPRTSGETGPYEQYF
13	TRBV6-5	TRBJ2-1	CASSNTLNNEQFF
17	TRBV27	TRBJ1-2	CASSLAIIAGTGGGYTF